A selection of T cell receptor beta chains follows, all from one sample in a study of blood T cells in healthy people across ages. From the 5' RACE reads, TCRdb called clonotypes with MiXCR, one entry per CDR3 protein. The data hold about a million distinct CDR3 sequences, with roughly 50% observed a single time. Source material: blood. These receptor sequences come from a man younger than 45 in good health. The CDR3 runs from the conserved cysteine through the conserved F or W. The D gene is left open where the match is weak.

TRBV2	TRBJ2-3	.	CASSATGFDQRDTQYF
TRBV4-1	TRBJ1-2	TRBD1	CASSQPSRGGQGNGYTF
TRBV10-3	TRBJ2-1	.	CAIRSRNDEQFF
TRBV25-1	TRBJ1-4	.	CASSVAVNEKLFF
TRBV4-1	TRBJ2-2	.	CASSQGSMTGELFF
TRBV7-6	TRBJ2-1	.	CASSLESLGTANYNEQFF
TRBV4-1	TRBJ1-4	TRBD1	CASSLMFGQGAGKNEKLFF
TRBV4-1	TRBJ2-5	TRBD2	CASSPGTRSGKETQYF
TRBV4-3	TRBJ1-5	TRBD1	CASSQKGGDQPQHF
TRBV4-2	TRBJ1-5	.	CASSQDQGQGWQPQHF
TRBV18	TRBJ2-3	.	CASSPPAPTDTQYF
TRBV6-6	TRBJ2-7	TRBD2	CASSTSVSGEQYF
TRBV3-1	TRBJ2-5	TRBD2	CASSQSGSGNEQYF
TRBV27	TRBJ1-2	.	CASRPAQGRYTF
TRBV2	TRBJ2-1	TRBD2	CASGTTTTNEQFF
TRBV25-1	TRBJ1-1	TRBD1	CASSGTTGLSTEAFF
TRBV10-3	TRBJ2-1	.	CAISESSNQYNEQFF